The text below deals with one T cell receptor (beta chain). Its antigen is still unknown. CDR3 length: 14 residues. Germline CDR1 and CDR2: SEHNR and FQNEAQ (reference sequence). The V end was cut by 5 bases, the J end by 7 bases, with 14 bases between. The sample is drawn from a study of graft-versus-host responses after intestinal transplantation. The method was immunoSEQ multiplex PCR; TCRdb's version includes in-frame clones alone and lacks a portion of them. The sample shows 75,000 to 100,000 clones, around 83% of them seen only once. The chain links TRBV7-9 to TRBJ2-2; D gene ambiguous. The starting material was unstimulated CD8+ T cells sorted from spleen or lymph node cells, obtained before intestinal transplant. The TCR was taken from a human donor who received an intestinal transplant. The CDR3 sequence is CASSPPKLVGELFF. The CDR3 DNA follows: TGTGCCAGCAGCCCCCCCAAGTTAGTCGGGGAGCTGTTTTTT.